Following are 10 T cell receptor beta chains from one sample sequenced in a study of shared clonotypes between healthy human individuals. Here immunoSEQ multiplex PCR was the method, and the copy in TCRdb shows in-frame clones only, minus some. The data show under 350,000 clones, roughly 91% seen once. The sequencing sample was made of memory CD8+ T cells sorted from blood. Described subset: CD45RO+ cells pooled with CCR7-negative TemRA cells. These receptors originate from a man aged 18 to 29 in good health.

The V and J genes are TRBV29-1 and TRBJ1-4, with D unclear. The V and J ends lost 4 bases and 8 bases respectively, with 14 bases between them. From germline, CDR1 is SQVTM and CDR2 ANQGSEA. The CDR3 loop spans 13 amino acids. The CDR3 sequence: CSVGGTDREKLFF. CDR3 sequence (DNA): TGCAGCGTTGGTGGTACCGACCGGGAAAAACTGTTTTTT. Full variable domain (remainder filled in from reference TRBV29-1 and TRBJ1-4): SAVISQKPSRDICQRGTSLTIQCQVDSQVTMMFWYRQQPGQSLTLIATANQGSEATYESGFVIDKFPISRPNLTFSTLTVSNMSPEDSSIYLCSVGGTDREKLFFGSGTQLSVL.

This chain connects TRBV30 to TRBJ1-2; the match to TRBD1 covers 10 bases. Trimming took 1 base from V and 8 from J; bases not matched to a gene: 7. The CDR3 is 14 amino acids. Germline V gene sequence: CDR1 GTSNPN, CDR2 SVGIG (reference sequence). In DNA form, the CDR3 reads TGTGCCTGGAGTGCCTACGGACAGGGGGACGGCTACACCTTC. Translated: CAWSAYGQGDGYTF.

J is TRBJ2-7 and V is TRBV11-2; 10 bases line up with TRBD2. There are 16 residues in the CDR3. After removal of 4 bases from V and 0 bases from J, the junction contained 6 bases not matched to a gene. Germline CDR1 and CDR2: SGHAT and FQNNGV. The CDR3 nucleotides read TGTGCCAGCAGCTGGACCGGACTAGCGGCCTCCTACGAGCAGTACTTC. It translates to CASSWTGLAASYEQYF.

The chain has TRBV6-5 and TRBJ2-1; 13 bases match TRBD2. J lost 7 bases, V lost 6 bases, and 6 bases had no gene match. There are 15 residues in the CDR3. CDR1 is MNHEY and CDR2 is SVGAGI in the germline V gene. CDR3 loop: CASRITSGRDNEQFF. In DNA form, the CDR3 reads TGTGCCAGCAGGATCACTAGCGGGAGGGATAATGAGCAGTTCTTC.

The rearrangement joins TRBV7-9 to TRBJ2-7, with TRBD2 matching over 7 bases. The length of the CDR3 is 14 residues. Per germline, CDR1 SEHNR and CDR2 FQNEAQ (reference sequence). With 5 bases clipped from V and 2 bases from J, the junction kept 6 bases outside the gene matches. The CDR3 DNA follows: TGTGCCAGCAGCCCGGAGCGGGACCCCTACGAGCAGTACTTC. Residues: CASSPERDPYEQYF.

The genes are TRBV30 and TRBJ2-1; 15 bases align to TRBD2. The CDR3 covers 18 residues. The J segment lost 7 bases and the V segment lost 4 bases, leaving 14 bases of the junction unmatched. CDR1 is GTSNPN and CDR2 is SVGIG in the germline V gene (reference sequence). CDR3 in DNA: TGTGCCTGGATATCCCTCGGACTAGCGGGAGGGCTTAAGAATGAGCAGTTCTTC. It codes for CAWISLGLAGGLKNEQFF.

The chain has TRBV7-8 and TRBJ1-4; maybe TRBD1 (5 bases). V was shortened by 1 base and J by 8 bases, with 14 bases between the two germline ends. CDR3 length equals 15 residues. Germline lookup yields CDR1 SGHVS and CDR2 FQNEAQ. The CDR3 region is CASSLGPGNLEKLFF. DNA of the CDR3: TGTGCCAGCAGCTTAGGACCAGGGAATTTAGAAAAACTGTTTTTT. Full variable domain (rest looked up from reference TRBV7-8 and TRBJ1-4): GAGVSQSPRYKVAKRGQDVALRCDPISGHVSLFWYQQALGQGPEFLTYFQNEAQLDKSGLPSDRFFAERPEGSVSTLKIQRTQQEDSAVYLCASSLGPGNLEKLFFGSGTQLSVL.

This clone was counted only a few times. This chain uses TRBV7-6 with TRBJ2-3; 10 nucleotides match TRBD1. The length of the CDR3 is 16 residues. Germline V gene sequence: CDR1 SGHVS, CDR2 FNYEAQ. Trimming removed 6 bases from V and 0 bases from J; junction bases left unmatched: 6. The CDR3 DNA reads as TGTGCCAGCAGAGGGGACAGGGGTATTAGCACAGATACGCAGTATTTT. Protein sequence: CASRGDRGISTDTQYF. The variable domain in full, with the rest retrieved from reference TRBV7-6 and TRBJ2-3, is GAGVSQSPRYKVTKRGQDVALRCDPISGHVSLYWYRQALGQGPEFLTYFNYEAQQDKSGLPNDRFSAERPEGSISTLTIQRTEQRDSAMYRCASRGDRGISTDTQYFGPGTRLTVL.

This clone has just one count. This chain links TRBV5-1 with TRBJ2-4; unclear D gene. The CDR3 spans 16 residues. V gave up 4 bases and J gave up 1 base, with 15 bases separating them. The germline CDR1 and CDR2 sequences are SGHRS and YFSETQ. DNA for the CDR3: TGCGCCAGCAGCCCGGTGGGCCTTTGGGCCAAAAACATTCAGTACTTC. Its translation is CASSPVGLWAKNIQYF.

The CDR3 nucleotides are TGTGCCAGCAGCTTCACGGACAGGGACCTTTACAATGAGCAGTTCTTC. It translates to CASSFTDRDLYNEQFF. The rearrangement uses TRBV5-5 and TRBJ2-1, with 8 nucleotides matching TRBD1. Germline values: CDR1 SGHKS, CDR2 YYEKEE (reference sequence). CDR3 length: 16 amino acids. V dropped 2 bases and J dropped 4; count of bases not matched to a gene: 8.